This T cell receptor (beta chain) was captured in a study of T cell responses to AZD1222 COVID-19 vaccine. Concerning this clone itself: What it recognizes is unknown.

This table comes from immunoSEQ multiplex PCR, and its TCRdb copy is limited to in-frame clones, with some not included. The sample includes roughly 160,000 clones, roughly 92% of them seen just once. The CDR3 has 15 amino acids. V lost 0 bases and J lost 10; bases outside the gene matches: 9. Looked up from germline, CDR1 is SGHAT and CDR2 is FQNNGV. Study-level findings and limits: Sampling that yielded the repertoires occurred only after the peak T cell response. Donors were chiefly white British, with a greater number of females, and clonal diversity was perhaps underestimated.

Here the sequenced sample was peripheral blood, taken on day 0 of AZD1222 vaccination. J is TRBJ1-1 and V is TRBV11-2; TRBD1 matches 9 bases. The clonotype originates from an adult in good health. CDR3 in amino acids: CASSLDSLPTGGAFF. CDR3 DNA sequence: TGTGCCAGCAGCTTAGACTCGCTCCCGACAGGGGGAGCTTTCTTT.